This T cell receptor beta chain comes out of a study of blood T cells in healthy people across ages. The donors, healthy Caucasians from Russia, were aged about 6 to 95. This clonotype was recorded at least ten times. CDR3 length equals 14 residues. Trimming cost V 2 bases and J 6 bases, with 13 bases left between them. From germline, CDR1 is SGHAT and CDR2 FQNNGV. Through a sample-barcoded 5' primer and a J-beta primer mix, a second PCR was run for roughly 7 to 12 cycles. A single record per CDR3 protein comes from TCRdb applying MiXCR to the 5' RACE reads. Of around 1,600,000 distinct CDR3 sequences listed, approximately 43% were seen once; the top ten hold approximately 4%.

The clonotype comes from a woman aged 18 to 35 in good health. The V call is TRBV11-2, the J call TRBJ1-2; D is perhaps TRBD1 (5 bases). The sequenced material came from blood. DNA for the CDR3: TGTGCCAGCAGCTTAAATTCAAAGGGGCATGGCTACACCTTC. Its protein product is CASSLNSKGHGYTF.